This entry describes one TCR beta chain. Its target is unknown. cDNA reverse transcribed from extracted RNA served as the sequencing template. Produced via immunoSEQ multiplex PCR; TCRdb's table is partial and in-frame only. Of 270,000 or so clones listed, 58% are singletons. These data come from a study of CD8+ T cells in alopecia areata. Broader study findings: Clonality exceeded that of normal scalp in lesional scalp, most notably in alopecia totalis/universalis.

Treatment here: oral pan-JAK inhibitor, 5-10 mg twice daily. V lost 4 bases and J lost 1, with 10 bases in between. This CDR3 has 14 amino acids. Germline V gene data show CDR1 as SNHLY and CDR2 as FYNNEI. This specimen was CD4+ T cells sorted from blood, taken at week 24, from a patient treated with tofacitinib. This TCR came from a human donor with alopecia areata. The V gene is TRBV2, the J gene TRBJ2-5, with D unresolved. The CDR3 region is CASSGSGPQETQYF. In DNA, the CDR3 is TGTGCCAGCAGTGGAAGTGGGCCCCAAGAGACCCAGTACTTC. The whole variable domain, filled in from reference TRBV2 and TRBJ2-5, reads EPEVTQTPSHQVTQMGQEVILRCVPISNHLYFYWYRQILGQKVEFLVSFYNNEISEKSEIFDDQFSVERPDGSNFTLKIRSTKLEDSAMYFCASSGSGPQETQYFGPGTRLLVL.